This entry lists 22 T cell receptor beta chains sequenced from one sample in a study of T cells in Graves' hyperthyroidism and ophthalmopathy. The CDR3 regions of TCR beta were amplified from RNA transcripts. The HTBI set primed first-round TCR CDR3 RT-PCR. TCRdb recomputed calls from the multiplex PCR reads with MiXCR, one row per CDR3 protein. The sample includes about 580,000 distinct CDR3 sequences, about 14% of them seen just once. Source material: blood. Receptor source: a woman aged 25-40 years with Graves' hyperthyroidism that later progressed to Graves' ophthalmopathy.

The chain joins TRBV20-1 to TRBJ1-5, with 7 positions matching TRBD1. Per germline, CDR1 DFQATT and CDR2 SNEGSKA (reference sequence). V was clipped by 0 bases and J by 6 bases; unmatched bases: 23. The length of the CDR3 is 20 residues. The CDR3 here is CSARDGKIRRGPGGGQPQHF. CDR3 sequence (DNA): TGCAGTGCTAGAGATGGAAAGATTAGGAGGGGGCCCGGCGGAGGTCAGCCCCAGCATTTT.

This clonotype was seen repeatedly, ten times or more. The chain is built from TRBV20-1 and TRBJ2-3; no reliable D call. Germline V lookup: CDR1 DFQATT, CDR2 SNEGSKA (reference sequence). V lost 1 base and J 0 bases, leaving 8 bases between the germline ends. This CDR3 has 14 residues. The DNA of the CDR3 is TGCAGTGCTAGAGTGGGGTTTAGCACAGATACGCAGTATTTT. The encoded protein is CSARVGFSTDTQYF.

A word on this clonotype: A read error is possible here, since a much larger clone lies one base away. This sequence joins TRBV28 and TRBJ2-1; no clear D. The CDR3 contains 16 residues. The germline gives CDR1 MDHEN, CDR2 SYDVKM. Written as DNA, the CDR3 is TGTGCCAGCAGTTTCAGGCGCCTGAGCTCCTACAATGGGCAGTTCTTC. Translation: CASSFRRLSSYNGQFF.

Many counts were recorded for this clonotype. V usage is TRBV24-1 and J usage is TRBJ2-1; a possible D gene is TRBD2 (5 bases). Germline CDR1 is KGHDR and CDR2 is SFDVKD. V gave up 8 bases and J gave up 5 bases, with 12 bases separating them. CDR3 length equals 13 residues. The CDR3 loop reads CATKRELDNEQFF. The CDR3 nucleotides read TGTGCCACCAAGCGAGAACTAGACAATGAGCAGTTCTTC.

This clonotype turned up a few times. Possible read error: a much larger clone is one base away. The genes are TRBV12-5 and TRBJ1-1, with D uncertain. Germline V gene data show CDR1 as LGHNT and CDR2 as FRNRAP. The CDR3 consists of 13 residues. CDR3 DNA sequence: TGTGCTAGTGTTCCTGTGATGACGGTAGAAGCTCTCTTT. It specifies CASVPVMTVEALF.

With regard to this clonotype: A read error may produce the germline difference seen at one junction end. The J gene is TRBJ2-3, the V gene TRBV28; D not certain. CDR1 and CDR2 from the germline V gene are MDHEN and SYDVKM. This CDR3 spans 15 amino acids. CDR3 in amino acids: CASAVPRGSTDTQSF. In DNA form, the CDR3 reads TGTGCCAGCGCTGTGCCTCGCGGAAGCACAGATACTCAGTCTTTT.

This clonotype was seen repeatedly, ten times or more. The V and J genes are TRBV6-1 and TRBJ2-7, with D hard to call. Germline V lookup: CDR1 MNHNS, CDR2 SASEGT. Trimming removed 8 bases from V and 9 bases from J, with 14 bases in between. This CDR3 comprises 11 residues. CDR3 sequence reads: CASGQSSGQYF. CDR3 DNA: TGTGCCAGCGGTCAGAGTTCAGGGCAGTACTTC.

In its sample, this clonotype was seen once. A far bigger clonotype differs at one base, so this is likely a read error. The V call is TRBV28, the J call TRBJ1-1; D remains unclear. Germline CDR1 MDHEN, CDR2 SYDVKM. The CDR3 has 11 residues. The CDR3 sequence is CDSSMNTEAFF. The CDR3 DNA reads TGTGACAGCAGCATGAACACTGAAGCTTTCTTT.

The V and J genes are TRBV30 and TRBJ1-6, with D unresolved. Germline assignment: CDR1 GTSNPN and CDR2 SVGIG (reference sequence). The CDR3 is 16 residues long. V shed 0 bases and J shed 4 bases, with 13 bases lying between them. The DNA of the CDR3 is TGTGCCTGGAGTGTAAGGGTGCCCCTTTATAATTCACCCCTCCACTTT. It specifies CAWSVRVPLYNSPLHF.

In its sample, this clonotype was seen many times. Here the CDR3 reads CASSFPPGLASDEQFF. The CDR3, as DNA: TGTGCCAGCAGCTTTCCCCCGGGACTAGCGAGCGATGAGCAGTTCTTC. The rearrangement links TRBV7-9 to TRBJ2-1; 10 nucleotides align to TRBD2. Unmatched junction bases numbered 10, after V lost 3 bases and J lost 8 bases. The germline gives CDR1 SEHNR, CDR2 FQNEAQ (reference sequence). The CDR3 has 16 amino acids.

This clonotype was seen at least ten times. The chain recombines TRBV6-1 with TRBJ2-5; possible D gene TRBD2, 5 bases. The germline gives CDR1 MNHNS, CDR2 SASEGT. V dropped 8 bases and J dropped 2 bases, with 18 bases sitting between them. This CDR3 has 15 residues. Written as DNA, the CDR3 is TGTGCCAGCGGTAAGATGGGAGCGGCACAAGAGACCCAGTACTTC. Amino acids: CASGKMGAAQETQYF.

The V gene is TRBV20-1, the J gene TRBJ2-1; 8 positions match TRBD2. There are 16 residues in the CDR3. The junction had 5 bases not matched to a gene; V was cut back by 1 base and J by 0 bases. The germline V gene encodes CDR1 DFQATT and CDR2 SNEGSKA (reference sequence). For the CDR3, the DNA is TGCAGTGCTAGAGTCGTAGGACTAGCCTCCTACAATGAGCAGTTCTTC. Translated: CSARVVGLASYNEQFF.

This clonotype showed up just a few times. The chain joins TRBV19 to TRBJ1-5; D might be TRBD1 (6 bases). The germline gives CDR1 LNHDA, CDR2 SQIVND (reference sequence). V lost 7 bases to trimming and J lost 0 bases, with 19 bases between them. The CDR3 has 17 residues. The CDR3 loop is CASTPMKGVLSNQPQHF. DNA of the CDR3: TGTGCCAGTACCCCGATGAAGGGGGTTCTTAGCAATCAGCCCCAGCATTTT.

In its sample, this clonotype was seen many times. CDR3 sequence: CASLGQADYGYTF. CDR3 coding DNA: TGTGCCAGTCTGGGACAGGCGGACTATGGCTACACCTTC. J is TRBJ1-2 and V is TRBV19, with 8 positions matching TRBD1. After removal of 8 bases from V and 3 bases from J, the junction contained 5 bases not matched to a gene. Germline V gene sequence: CDR1 LNHDA, CDR2 SQIVND (reference sequence). The CDR3 consists of 13 residues.

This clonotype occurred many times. The CDR3 loop is CAWSGSANQPQHF. The CDR3 DNA reads as TGTGCCTGGAGTGGTTCGGCCAATCAGCCCCAGCATTTT. The rearrangement joins TRBV30 to TRBJ1-5; D is unclear. CDR3 length: 13 residues. Germline V CDR1 and CDR2: GTSNPN, SVGIG (reference sequence). Trimming left V 1 base short and J 3 bases short, with 7 bases between.

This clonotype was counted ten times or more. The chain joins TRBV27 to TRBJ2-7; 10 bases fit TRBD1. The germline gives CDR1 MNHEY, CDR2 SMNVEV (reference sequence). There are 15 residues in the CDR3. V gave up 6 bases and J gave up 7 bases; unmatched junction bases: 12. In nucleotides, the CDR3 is TGTGCCAGCAGCCATGCGACAGGGGGCCCTTGGGAGCAGTACTTC. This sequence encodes CASSHATGGPWEQYF.

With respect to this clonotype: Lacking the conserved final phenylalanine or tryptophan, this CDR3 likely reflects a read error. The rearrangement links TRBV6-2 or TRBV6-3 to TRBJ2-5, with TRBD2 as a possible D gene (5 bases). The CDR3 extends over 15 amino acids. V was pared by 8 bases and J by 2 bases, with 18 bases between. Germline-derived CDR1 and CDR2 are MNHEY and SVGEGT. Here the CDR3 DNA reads TGTGCCAGCGGTAAGATGGAAGCGGCACAAGAGACCCAGTACCTC. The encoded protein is CASGKMEAAQETQYL.

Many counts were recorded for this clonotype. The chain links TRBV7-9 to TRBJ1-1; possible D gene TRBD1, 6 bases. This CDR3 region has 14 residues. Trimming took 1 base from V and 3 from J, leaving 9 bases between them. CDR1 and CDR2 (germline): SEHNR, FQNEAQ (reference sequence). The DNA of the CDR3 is TGTGCCAGCAGCTTAGTCTCAGGGGACACTGAAGCTTTCTTT. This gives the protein CASSLVSGDTEAFF.

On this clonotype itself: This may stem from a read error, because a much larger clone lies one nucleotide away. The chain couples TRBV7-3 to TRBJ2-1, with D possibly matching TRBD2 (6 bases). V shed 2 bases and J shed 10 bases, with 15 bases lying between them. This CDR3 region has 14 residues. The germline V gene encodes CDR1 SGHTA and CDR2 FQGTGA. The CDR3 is CASSLGGANYEQFF. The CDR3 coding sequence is TGTGCCAGCAGCTTAGGCGGGGCCAATTACGAGCAGTTCTTC.

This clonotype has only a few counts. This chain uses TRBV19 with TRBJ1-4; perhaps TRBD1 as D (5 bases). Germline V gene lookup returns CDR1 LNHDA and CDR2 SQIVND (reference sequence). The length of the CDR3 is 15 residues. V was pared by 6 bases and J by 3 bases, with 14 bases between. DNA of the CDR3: TGTGCCAGTAGCCCCGGGACGGCTCCTAATGAAAAACTGTTTTTT. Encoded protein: CASSPGTAPNEKLFF.

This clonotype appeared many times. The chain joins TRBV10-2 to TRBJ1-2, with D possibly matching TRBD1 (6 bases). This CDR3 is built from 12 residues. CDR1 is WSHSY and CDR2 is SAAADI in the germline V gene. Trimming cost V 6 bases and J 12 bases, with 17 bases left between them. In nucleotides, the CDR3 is TGCGCCAGCAGGGGGGGCGGATCTTGGGACACCTTC. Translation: CASRGGGSWDTF.

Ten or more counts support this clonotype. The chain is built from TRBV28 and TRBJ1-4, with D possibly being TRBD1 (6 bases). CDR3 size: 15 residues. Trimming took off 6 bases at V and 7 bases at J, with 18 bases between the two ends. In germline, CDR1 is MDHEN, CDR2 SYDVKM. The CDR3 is CASSPGGPEGEKLFF. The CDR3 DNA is TGTGCCAGCAGCCCTGGGGGCCCTGAGGGTGAAAAACTGTTTTTT.